This TCR beta chain was sequenced during a study of blood T cell repertoires in COVID-19. Sequenced by immunoSEQ multiplex PCR; TCRdb stores in-frame clones only, minus some. The sample has 150,000 to 200,000 clones, 85% seen once. V gave up 3 bases and J gave up 2 bases, with 7 bases separating them. Germline CDR1 is LNHDA and CDR2 is SQIVND (reference sequence). CDR3 length equals 13 residues. The chain recombines TRBV19 with TRBJ1-2; weak D call: TRBD1 (5 bases). Sequenced sample: peripheral blood. The sequence was obtained from a human donor with acute or convalescent COVID-19. The donor label of this sample is uncertain. CDR3 in DNA: TGTGCCAGTAGTATTAAGGGGAACTATGGCTACACCTTC. Translated, it gives CASSIKGNYGYTF.